One and the same sample provided the 18 T cell receptor beta chains below, sequenced in a study of graft-versus-host responses after intestinal transplantation. TCRdb's table, derived via immunoSEQ multiplex PCR, lists solely in-frame clones and lacks some. The top ten clones hold approximately 1% of a sample with about 99,000 clones, 93% of them seen once. These TCRs' antigens remain unknown. Source: unstimulated CD8+ T cells sorted from spleen or lymph node cells, taken before intestinal transplant. All receptors derive from a human donor who received an intestinal transplant.

This clone was counted a single time. The chain recombines TRBV5-1 with TRBJ2-1; D is undetermined. This CDR3 spans 12 amino acids. The V gene's germline CDR1 is SGHRS and CDR2 YFSETQ. V lost 4 bases to trimming and J lost 9 bases, with 11 bases between them. CDR3 loop: CASSPDGSEQFF. In DNA form, the CDR3 reads TGCGCCAGCAGCCCCGACGGGTCTGAGCAGTTCTTC.

This chain's CDR3 is CASSEARGGSYQPQHF. CDR3 DNA: TGTGCCAGCAGTGAAGCGCGGGGGGGATCGTATCAGCCCCAGCATTTT. V is TRBV6-1 and J is TRBJ1-5; D is possibly TRBD1 (5 bases). Per the germline V gene, CDR1 is MNHNS and CDR2 is SASEGT. CDR3 size: 16 residues. V was shortened by 0 bases and J by 5 bases, with 14 bases between the two germline ends.

The V call is TRBV7-9, the J call TRBJ1-3, with D unclear. Trimming took 8 bases from V and 1 from J, leaving 15 bases between them. Germline CDR1 and CDR2: SEHNR and FQNEAQ (reference sequence). There are 15 residues in the CDR3. Here the CDR3 reads CASGRLTESGNTIYF. CDR3 sequence (DNA): TGTGCCAGCGGCAGACTGACCGAGTCTGGAAACACCATATATTTT.

This CDR3 is CASSQDRNRFYGYTF. CDR3 bases: TGTGCCAGCAGCCAAGATCGAAATAGGTTCTATGGCTACACCTTC. The rearrangement joins TRBV14 to TRBJ1-2; unclear D gene. The CDR3 spans 15 residues. Germline CDR1 reads SGHDN; CDR2 reads FVKESK. V dropped 0 bases and J dropped 4 bases, with 12 bases sitting between them. Full variable domain (missing parts from reference TRBV14 and TRBJ1-2): EAGVTQFPSHSVIEKGQTVTLRCDPISGHDNLYWYRRVMGKEIKFLLHFVKESKQDESGMPNNRFLAERTGGTYSTLKVQPAELEDSGVYFCASSQDRNRFYGYTFGSGTRLTVV.

The chain combines TRBV7-9 with TRBJ1-3, with D possibly TRBD1 on 6 matching bases. The germline V gene has CDR1 SEHNR and CDR2 FQNEAQ (reference sequence). This CDR3 has 16 amino acids. V was pared by 3 bases and J by 8 bases, with 20 bases between. The CDR3 region is CASSLQGRGGRYTIYF. The DNA of the CDR3 is TGTGCCAGCAGCTTGCAGGGGAGGGGCGGAAGGTACACCATATATTTT.

The chain is built from TRBV5-6 and TRBJ2-1; D gene unclear. Germline assignment: CDR1 SGHDT and CDR2 YYEEEE. V lost 3 bases and J 3 bases, leaving 7 bases between the germline ends. This CDR3 has 13 amino acids. CDR3 in DNA: TGTGCCAGCAGCTATCAGCGCTACAATGAGCAGTTCTTC. Translation: CASSYQRYNEQFF.

The genes are TRBV7-3 and TRBJ2-2; the D is unclear. The CDR3 contains 12 residues. Germline V CDR1 and CDR2: SGHTA, FQGTGA. V was clipped by 3 bases and J by 6 bases, with 5 bases between them. This chain's CDR3 is CASSLGAGELFF. Here the CDR3 DNA reads TGTGCCAGCAGCTTGGGTGCCGGGGAGCTGTTTTTT.

J is TRBJ2-7 and V is TRBV29-1; tentatively, D is TRBD1 or TRBD2 (5 bases each). The germline gives CDR1 SQVTM, CDR2 ANQGSEA. The V gene lost 5 bases and the J gene lost 3 bases, with 8 bases spanning the gap. The CDR3 loop spans 11 amino acids. The CDR3 nucleotides are TGCAGCGTTCGGGACGGCTACGAGCAGTACTTC. Translation: CSVRDGYEQYF.

The chain combines TRBV27 with TRBJ2-7; 11 bases agree with TRBD1. This CDR3 contains 16 residues. Germline values: CDR1 MNHEY, CDR2 SMNVEV (reference sequence). V dropped 4 bases and J dropped 2; count of bases not matched to a gene: 7. The CDR3 is CASSSVGQGDPYEQYF. The CDR3 nucleotides read TGTGCCAGCAGTTCCGTGGGACAGGGGGATCCCTACGAGCAGTACTTC.

The CDR3 protein is CASSDGGIMNTEAFF. In DNA form, the CDR3 reads TGCGCCAGCAGCGACGGGGGCATTATGAACACTGAAGCTTTCTTT. The chain joins TRBV4-1 to TRBJ1-1; D is perhaps TRBD1 (6 bases). CDR1 is MGHRA, CDR2 YSYEKL, per germline. With 5 bases removed from V and 0 bases from J, the gap between germline ends came to 13 bases. The CDR3 loop spans 15 amino acids.

Of note for this clone: Other DNA sequences from this sample encode an identical CDR3 as well. This sequence joins TRBV7-6 and TRBJ2-3, with D unclear. The CDR3 is 14 residues long. Looked up from germline, CDR1 is SGHVS and CDR2 is FNYEAQ. Trimming removed 3 bases from V and 1 base from J, with 8 bases in between. DNA for the CDR3: TGTGCCAGCAGCTTTTTGGGCGGCACAGATACGCAGTATTTT. This codes for CASSFLGGTDTQYF.

The chain carries TRBV18 and TRBJ2-7; 7 nucleotides align to TRBD2. The CDR3 is made up of 20 amino acids. Trimming at V came to 1 base and at J to 2 bases, leaving 20 bases not matched to a gene. Per germline, CDR1 KGHSH and CDR2 LQKENI. The CDR3 sequence: CASSPQSMNGGIPNPYEQYF. The CDR3 DNA follows: TGTGCCAGCTCACCACAATCTATGAACGGGGGGATCCCGAATCCCTACGAGCAGTACTTC.

The V call is TRBV4-1, the J call TRBJ1-2; maybe TRBD1 (6 bases). The CDR3 extends over 18 amino acids. CDR1 is MGHRA, CDR2 YSYEKL, per germline. V lost 6 bases and J lost 0, with 23 bases in between. For the CDR3, the DNA is TGCGCCAGCAGGCGAGCGGGACACCGAACCAGCTCTAACTATGGCTACACCTTC. Its protein is CASRRAGHRTSSNYGYTF.

V gene TRBV9 combines with J gene TRBJ1-2; TRBD1 agrees at 7 bases. The CDR3 runs to 15 residues. Germline assignment: CDR1 SGDLS and CDR2 YYNGEE. The junction had 13 bases not matched to a gene; V was cut back by 3 bases and J by 8 bases. The CDR3 DNA sequence: TGTGCCAGCAGCGCCTTCCGACAGGGCGGCGGAGGCTACACCTTC. Protein: CASSAFRQGGGGYTF.

The J gene is TRBJ1-1, the V gene TRBV12-5; the D is unclear. The CDR3 loop spans 13 amino acids. Trimming left V 8 bases short and J 2 bases short, with 12 bases between. From germline, CDR1 is LGHNT and CDR2 FRNRAP. The CDR3 reads CASWVAVNTEAFF. In DNA form, the CDR3 reads TGTGCTAGTTGGGTGGCGGTCAACACTGAAGCTTTCTTT.

J is TRBJ2-5 and V is TRBV13, with D possibly TRBD2 on 5 matching bases. Germline values: CDR1 PRHDT, CDR2 FYEKMQ (reference sequence). The CDR3 runs to 15 residues. The V end was cut by 7 bases, the J end by 0 bases, with 15 bases between. CDR3 DNA: TGTGCCAGCACCCTAAAACGGGGTTACCAAGAGACCCAGTACTTC. Protein product: CASTLKRGYQETQYF. Complete variable domain (other parts from reference TRBV13 and TRBJ2-5): AAGVIQSPRHLIKEKRETATLKCYPIPRHDTVYWYQQGPGQDPQFLISFYEKMQSDKGSIPDRFSAQQFSDYHSELNMSSLELGDSALYFCASTLKRGYQETQYFGPGTRLLVL.

CDR3 amino acids: CASSNWDGLNTEAFF. CDR3 DNA sequence: TGTGCCAGCAGCAACTGGGACGGATTAAACACTGAAGCTTTCTTT. V usage is TRBV21-1 and J usage is TRBJ1-1. TRBV21-1 is shown as a pseudogene. This CDR3 is 15 amino acids long.

This chain uses TRBV29-1 with TRBJ1-2; D is possibly TRBD1 (6 bases). Germline loops: CDR1 SQVTM, CDR2 ANQGSEA. This CDR3 spans 15 amino acids. Between the trimmed V and J ends, which lost 6 bases and 4 bases, there was a span of 21 bases. The DNA of the CDR3 is TGCAGCGTAGCAAACTGGGAGGGGGGTAGCTATGGCTACACCTTC. Amino acid sequence: CSVANWEGGSYGYTF.